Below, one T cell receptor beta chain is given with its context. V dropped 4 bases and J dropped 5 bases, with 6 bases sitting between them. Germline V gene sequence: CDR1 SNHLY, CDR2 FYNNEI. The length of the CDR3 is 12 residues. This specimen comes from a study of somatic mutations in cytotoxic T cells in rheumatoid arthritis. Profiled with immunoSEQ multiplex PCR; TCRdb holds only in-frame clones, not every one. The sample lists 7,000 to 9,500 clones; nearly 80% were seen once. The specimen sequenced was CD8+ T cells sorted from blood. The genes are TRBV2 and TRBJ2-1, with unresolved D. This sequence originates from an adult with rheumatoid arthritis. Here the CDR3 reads CASSGHNNEQFF. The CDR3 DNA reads TGTGCCAGCAGTGGACACAACAATGAGCAGTTCTTC.